The 24 T cell receptor beta chains below were found in one sample sequenced in a study of Graves' ophthalmopathy and Graves' hyperthyroidism. RNA transcripts served as template for amplifying TCR beta CDR3 sequences. Amplification began with first-round RT-PCR using HTBI primers, then second-round multiplex PCR was performed. In TCRdb, the multiplex PCR reads were re-called with MiXCR into one record per CDR3 protein. The sample includes about 600,000 distinct CDR3 sequences, 35% to 45% seen only once; the top ten take roughly 4.5%. Source material: peripheral blood or thyroid tissue (not recorded which). The receptors shown here come from an adult man with Graves' hyperthyroidism.

There are a few counts of this clonotype. This chain joins TRBV19 and TRBJ2-7; D might be TRBD2 (6 bases). Trimming took off 5 bases at V and 4 bases at J, with 18 bases between the two ends. CDR3 size: 15 residues. The V gene's germline CDR1 is LNHDA and CDR2 SQIVND (reference sequence). CDR3 DNA sequence: TGTGCCAGTAGTGAAGGCGGGGCAGGAAAGTACGAGCAGTACTTC. Protein sequence: CASSEGGAGKYEQYF.

The chain carries TRBV29-1 and TRBJ1-2; 8 bases are a match to TRBD1. CDR3 size: 11 residues. Trimming at V came to 8 bases and at J to 8 bases, leaving 7 bases not matched to a gene. Germline CDR1 and CDR2: SQVTM and ANQGSEA. The CDR3 DNA is TGCAGCACGACGACAGGGGACGGCTACACCTTC. It encodes CSTTTGDGYTF.

This clonotype was counted between two and nine times. The J gene is TRBJ1-5, the V gene TRBV7-9; no firm D call. The CDR3 covers 15 residues. CDR1 SEHNR and CDR2 FQNEAQ come from the germline V gene (reference sequence). V dropped 5 bases and J dropped 0 bases, with 11 bases sitting between them. This chain's CDR3 is CASSQGFDSNQPQHF. CDR3 sequence (DNA): TGTGCCAGCAGCCAAGGATTTGATAGCAATCAGCCCCAGCATTTT.

The table lists this clonotype with many counts. The chain recombines TRBV3-1 with TRBJ1-6; 11 bases fit TRBD1. Per germline, CDR1 LGHDT and CDR2 YNNKEL (reference sequence). There are 15 residues in the CDR3. V lost 2 bases to trimming and J lost 10 bases; unmatched junction nucleotides: 4. CDR3 in DNA: TGTGCCAGCAGCCAACTTGGACAGGGGGCCTCACCCCTCCACTTT. Translated: CASSQLGQGASPLHF.

This clonotype was seen many times. The chain has TRBV7-8 and TRBJ2-7; a possible D gene is TRBD2 (6 bases). V was clipped by 5 bases and J by 7 bases, with 12 bases between them. Germline V gene lookup returns CDR1 SGHVS and CDR2 FQNEAQ. This CDR3 spans 12 amino acids. The CDR3 protein is CASSLGGEEQYF. The DNA of the CDR3 is TGTGCCAGCAGCCTGGGGGGTGAGGAGCAGTACTTC.

Concerning this clonotype itself: It may be a read error: a sequence one base away is much more abundant. This chain uses TRBV9 with TRBJ2-2; TRBD2 might be the D (6 bases). Looked up from germline, CDR1 is SGDLS and CDR2 is YYNGEE. The CDR3 totals 16 residues. The chain's CDR3 is CAGSFSGTLNTGELFF. The CDR3 DNA is TGTGCCGGCAGCTTCTCCGGGACTCTAAACACCGGGGAGCTGTTTTTT.

In the case of this clonotype: One junction end does not reproduce the germline sequence, and a read error may be involved. The chain is built from TRBV2 and TRBJ2-7; possibly TRBD1 for D (6 bases). CDR1 and CDR2 (germline): SNHLY, FYNNEI. This CDR3 has 18 amino acids. CDR3 sequence: CACSAPDRQATFNYEQYF. In DNA form, the CDR3 reads TGTGCCTGCAGTGCCCCGGACAGACAAGCGACATTTAACTACGAGCAGTACTTC.

This clonotype was seen a single time. The chain is built from TRBV24-1 and TRBJ1-1; a weak D match, TRBD1 (5 bases). The V end was cut by 4 bases, the J end by 1 base, with 21 bases between. Germline V gene data show CDR1 as KGHDR and CDR2 as SFDVKD. There are 18 residues in the CDR3. The CDR3 nucleotides are TGTGCCACCAGTGACCCTGCTCCGGGGACGGAAAAGAACACTGAAGCTTTCTTT. It is translated as CATSDPAPGTEKNTEAFF.

This chain joins TRBV20-1 and TRBJ2-7; TRBD2 aligns across 9 bases. Trimming at V came to 0 bases and at J to 4 bases, leaving 7 bases not matched to a gene. CDR1 is DFQATT, CDR2 SNEGSKA, per germline (reference sequence). The CDR3 loop spans 15 amino acids. In DNA form, the CDR3 reads TGCAGTGCTAGAGATGAAGAGCGGGGGGCGTACGAGCAGTACTTC. Translating gives CSARDEERGAYEQYF.

This clonotype showed up just a few times. The chain is built from TRBV20-1 and TRBJ2-7; TRBD2 matches at 8 bases. The germline V gene encodes CDR1 DFQATT and CDR2 SNEGSKA (reference sequence). The V segment lost 0 bases and the J segment 4 bases; nucleotides outside the gene matches: 5. The CDR3 extends over 14 amino acids. The CDR3 region is CSARDYGGEYEQYF. In nucleotides, the CDR3 is TGCAGTGCTAGAGATTACGGGGGGGAATACGAGCAGTACTTC.

In its sample, this clonotype was seen a few times. The V and J genes are TRBV12-3 or TRBV12-4 and TRBJ2-2; 9 bases map to TRBD1. The CDR3 is 18 amino acids. Germline trimming cut 6 bases from V and 0 bases from J; bases unmatched to any gene: 11. CDR3 DNA: TGTGCCAGCAGCCTGATAAAAGGGACAGGGACGAACACCGGGGAGCTGTTTTTT. This sequence encodes CASSLIKGTGTNTGELFF.

This sequence joins TRBV9 and TRBJ2-7; 7 nucleotides align to TRBD1. The assigned J gene may be wrong: the sequence end matches TRBJ2-1 better. The germline CDR1 and CDR2 sequences are SGDLS and YYNGEE. This CDR3 is 15 amino acids long. This chain's CDR3 is CASSPSGQPNNEQFF. CDR3 bases: TGTGCCAGCAGCCCATCGGGACAGCCGAACAATGAGCAGTTCTTC.

In its sample, this clonotype was seen a few times. The chain carries TRBV4-2 and TRBJ2-7; 12 nucleotides line up with TRBD1. V lost 2 bases, J lost 2 bases, and 13 bases stayed unmatched. The CDR3 spans 19 residues. Germline CDR1 LGHNA, CDR2 YNFKEQ. CDR3 bases: TGTGCCAGCAGCCAAAAAACGGGACAGGGGGCTTCATTCGCCTACGAGCAGTACTTC. This translates into CASSQKTGQGASFAYEQYF.

This clonotype was detected ten times or more. The chain carries TRBV5-8 and TRBJ1-2, with unresolved D. CDR3 length: 15 residues. Germline V gene lookup returns CDR1 SGHTS and CDR2 YDEGEE. V lost 3 bases and J lost 1, with 13 bases in between. For the CDR3, the DNA is TGTGCCAGCAGCTCGTCAGGCGGGATTAACTATGGCTACACCTTC. Its protein is CASSSSGGINYGYTF.

This chain connects TRBV7-2 to TRBJ1-2; D uncertain. Germline values: CDR1 SGHTA, CDR2 FQGNSA. Trimming removed 5 bases at V and 4 bases at J, with 17 bases between. This CDR3 has 15 amino acids. This CDR3 reads CASSAYLTPLYGYTF. The CDR3, as DNA: TGTGCCAGCAGCGCCTACCTGACACCGCTCTATGGCTACACCTTC.

At least ten counts were recorded for this clonotype. The gene calls are TRBV2 and TRBJ1-2; D ambiguous. Trimming removed 2 bases at V and 2 bases at J, with 12 bases between. The CDR3 is 15 residues long. Germline V gives CDR1 SNHLY, CDR2 FYNNEI. The chain's CDR3 is CASSERRIGNYGYTF. The CDR3 nucleotides read TGTGCCAGCAGTGAACGCAGAATCGGGAACTATGGCTACACCTTC.

The sample holds a few counts of this clonotype. V usage is TRBV29-1 and J usage is TRBJ2-3; the match to TRBD1 covers 9 bases. The CDR3 spans 12 residues. Germline CDR1 reads SQVTM; CDR2 reads ANQGSEA. J lost 6 bases, V lost 7 bases, and 5 bases had no gene match. The CDR3: CSGGQGTDTQYF. The DNA of the CDR3 is TGCAGCGGCGGACAGGGGACTGATACGCAGTATTTT.

This clonotype was seen at least ten times. This chain joins TRBV7-2 and TRBJ2-7, with D hard to call. Trimming shortened V by 6 bases and J by 1 base, and 7 bases separated the two germline ends. Germline V gene sequence: CDR1 SGHTA, CDR2 FQGNSA. CDR3 length: 12 residues. Here the CDR3 reads CASRMGSYEQYF. The CDR3, as DNA: TGTGCCAGCAGAATGGGTTCCTACGAGCAGTACTTC.

Worth noting for this clonotype: A much larger clone lies one base from this, so it may be a read error. This chain links TRBV5-1 with TRBJ1-3; TRBD1 agrees at 8 bases. The CDR3 contains 14 residues. From germline, CDR1 is SGHRS and CDR2 YFSETQ. With 3 bases clipped from V and 6 bases from J, the junction kept 5 bases outside the gene matches. The CDR3: CASSSTGAQNTIYF. The CDR3 bases are TGCGCCAGCAGCTCGACAGGGGCTCAAAACACCATATATTTT.

This clonotype was seen a handful of times. The chain employs TRBV29-1 and TRBJ2-7; 11 bases line up with TRBD1. CDR1 and CDR2 from the germline V gene are SQVTM and ANQGSEA. CDR3 length: 13 residues. The ends lost 6 bases at V and 3 bases at J; junction bases unmatched: 4. CDR3 residues: CSVGDRGDYEQYF. CDR3 nucleotide sequence: TGCAGCGTGGGGGACAGGGGGGACTACGAGCAGTACTTC.

The sample holds many counts of this clonotype. The chain joins TRBV28 to TRBJ2-5; perhaps TRBD2 as D (7 bases). In germline, CDR1 is MDHEN, CDR2 SYDVKM. This CDR3 comprises 14 residues. The germline V and J ends were trimmed by 3 bases and 5 bases, with 13 bases remaining between them. CDR3 DNA: TGTGCCAGCAGTTTGGTTGCGGGGGCTGAGACCCAGTACTTC. This gives the protein CASSLVAGAETQYF.

The gene calls are TRBV29-1 and TRBJ2-7, with a possible D match to TRBD1 (5 bases). V dropped 3 bases and J dropped 0 bases, with 12 bases sitting between them. Germline V gene lookup returns CDR1 SQVTM and CDR2 ANQGSEA. This CDR3 has 14 amino acids. The CDR3 nucleotides read TGCAGCGTTGAGAAGGGCAGGGCCTCCTACGAGCAGTACTTC. It yields the protein CSVEKGRASYEQYF.

The chain carries TRBV30 and TRBJ2-2, with a tentative D call TRBD1 (5 bases). The V gene lost 4 bases and the J gene lost 6 bases, with 18 bases spanning the gap. Germline values: CDR1 GTSNPN, CDR2 SVGIG (reference sequence). CDR3 length: 15 amino acids. For the CDR3, the DNA is TGTGCCTGGAATGCTTGGACAAGGCCTCCCGGGGAGCTGTTTTTT. It is translated as CAWNAWTRPPGELFF.

To note about this clonotype: A much larger clone lies one base from this, so it may be a read error. Given the absence of the conserved phenylalanine or tryptophan at the CDR3 end, a read error is likely. The chain employs TRBV27 and TRBJ2-7; the D is unclear. V was clipped by 6 bases and J by 3 bases, with 12 bases between them. The CDR3 is 13 amino acids. The germline CDR1 and CDR2 sequences are MNHEY and SMNVEV (reference sequence). CDR3 bases: TGTGCCAGCAGACCAGCGTTGGACTACGAGCAGTACTAC. Encoded protein: CASRPALDYEQYY.